This is a list of T cell receptor beta chains from one sample in a study of blood T cells in healthy people across ages. TCRdb used MiXCR to reprocess the 5' RACE reads, holding one entry per CDR3 protein. The table records approximately 800,000 distinct CDR3 sequences, about 61% of them present only once. The material sequenced was blood. The receptors stem from a man aged 40-49 years in good health. The CDR3 runs from the conserved cysteine through the conserved F or W.

len	v_gene	j_gene	CDR3aa
14	TRBV10-3	TRBJ2-7	CAIRPDRGSYEQYF
18	TRBV28	TRBJ1-2	CATLTPGPSIIINYGYTF
12	TRBV27	TRBJ2-7	CASSLYGYEQYF
12	TRBV7-7	TRBJ2-1	CASSPAWGQKFF
20	TRBV12-3/TRBV12-4	TRBJ2-5	CASSLAQTSGRAGFGETQYF
15	TRBV28	TRBJ2-5	CASSLPLGNQETQYF
16	TRBV10-3	TRBJ2-5	CAIRDRLAGDQETQYF
13	TRBV2	TRBJ1-2	CASLEGRSGGYTF
14	TRBV4-1	TRBJ2-3	CASSPRPAGDTQYF
15	TRBV12-3/TRBV12-4	TRBJ2-7	CASSLSGGQNYEQYF
15	TRBV20-1	TRBJ2-7	CSAKGGQTPSYEQYF
14	TRBV7-2	TRBJ2-5	CASSEPRTVGTQYF
15	TRBV19	TRBJ1-5	CASGNPRGGDQPQHF
13	TRBV20-1	TRBJ1-2	CSATDREGYGYTF
13	TRBV3-1	TRBJ2-4	CASSQGKIGIQYF
15	TRBV2	TRBJ1-2	CASSEAIQGAAGYTF
14	TRBV6-1	TRBJ1-6	CASNVQDFNSPLHF
15	TRBV20-1	TRBJ2-3	CSARDYGQGTDTQYF
13	TRBV29-1	TRBJ2-5	CSMSVGGLETQYF
14	TRBV20-1	TRBJ2-1	CSARDQQGYNEQFF
14	TRBV24-1	TRBJ2-1	CATSDPGRANEQFF
14	TRBV5-1	TRBJ1-2	CASSLGLLDYGYTF
16	TRBV11-3	TRBJ2-5	CASSLVAVGGQETQYF